This TCR beta chain is drawn from a study of blood T cell repertoires in COVID-19. Study details: In each case, the material was cDNA or gDNA derived from T cells, B-cell-depleted T cells, or PBMCs.

V gave up 5 bases and J gave up 0 bases; unmatched junction bases: 4. Per germline, CDR1 DFQATT and CDR2 SNEGSKA (reference sequence). There are 14 residues in the CDR3. Sequencing was performed with immunoSEQ multiplex PCR; in TCRdb, only in-frame clones are kept and a portion is missing. The sample has roughly 170,000 clones, more than 65% seen once. The age range of participants was 18 to 89 years, with residence in about two dozen US areas. Two negative PCRs, clearance, or symptom resolution had been documented for recovered Cohort 3 donors. This TCR was recovered from a man aged 60 to 75 who had recovered from COVID-19. J is TRBJ2-4 and V is TRBV20-1, with 7 positions matching TRBD2. Sequencing was done on a sample of PBMCs or T cells enriched from blood (not recorded which). This chain's CDR3 is CSARGTIAKNIQYF. CDR3 DNA sequence: TGCAGTGCTCGTGGGACTATAGCCAAAAACATTCAGTACTTC.